This TCR beta chain comes out of a study of blood T cell repertoires in COVID-19. Study-level background: The study drew acute and convalescent COVID-19 samples from the United States, Italy and Spain.

As processed by the authors: It was from reference gene primer amplification that nucleated cell counts were estimated. TCRdb's table, derived via immunoSEQ multiplex PCR, lists solely in-frame clones and lacks some. D and trimming were read from the DNA, whereas the V and J calls and clone size are those reported in that table. The repertoire consists of 250,000 to 300,000 clones, with about 86% occurring once and the leading ten covering approximately 6%. The sequenced material came from peripheral blood. The sequence came from a man at least 80 years old with acute or convalescent COVID-19.

The CDR3 loop reads CSASLAGVTDTQYF. The CDR3 bases are TGCAGTGCTAGTCTAGCGGGAGTCACAGATACGCAGTATTTT. V is TRBV20-1 and J is TRBJ2-3; 10 bases line up with TRBD2. The ends lost 3 bases at V and 2 bases at J; junction bases unmatched: 2. Germline V gene sequence: CDR1 DFQATT, CDR2 SNEGSKA (reference sequence). The CDR3 is 14 residues long.